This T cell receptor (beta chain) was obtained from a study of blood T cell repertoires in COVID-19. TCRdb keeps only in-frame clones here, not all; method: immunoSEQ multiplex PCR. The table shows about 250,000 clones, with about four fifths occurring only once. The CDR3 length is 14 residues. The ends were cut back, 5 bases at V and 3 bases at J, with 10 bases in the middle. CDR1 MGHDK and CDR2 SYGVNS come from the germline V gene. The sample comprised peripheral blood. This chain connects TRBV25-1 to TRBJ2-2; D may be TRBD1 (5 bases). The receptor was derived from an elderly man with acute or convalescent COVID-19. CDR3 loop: CASSLGHYTGELFF. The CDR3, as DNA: TGTGCCAGCAGTCTAGGACATTACACCGGGGAGCTGTTTTTT.